This T cell receptor (beta chain) was sequenced during a study of cytomegalovirus exposure and HLA in healthy donors. In the case of this clone: Antigen unknown.

Germline V gives CDR1 SGHAT, CDR2 FQNNGV. The CDR3 has 15 residues. Trimming removed 4 bases at V and 0 bases at J, with 12 bases between. The PCR contained 60 Vbeta and 13 Jbeta primers. Profiled with immunoSEQ multiplex PCR; TCRdb holds only in-frame clones, not every one. The data contain roughly 150,000 clones, 70% to 90% of them singletons. Whole-study results and caveats: Reports indicate that TCR beta sequences accurately predicted the HLA-A and HLA-B alleles of most subjects. Later analysis placed DRB1 highest and HLA-C lowest in TCR association rates, which differed by HLA locus. In an earlier analysis, most TCR beta V segments were productive about 87% or about 30% of the time.

Material for sequencing was PBMCs. This receptor was obtained from a woman aged 18 to 35 in good health and CMV-seronegative. The chain recombines TRBV11-2 with TRBJ1-2; perhaps TRBD1 as D (5 bases). The CDR3 DNA sequence: TGTGCCAGCAGCTCACGACAGCTAGCTAACTATGGCTACACCTTC. Translation gives CASSSRQLANYGYTF.